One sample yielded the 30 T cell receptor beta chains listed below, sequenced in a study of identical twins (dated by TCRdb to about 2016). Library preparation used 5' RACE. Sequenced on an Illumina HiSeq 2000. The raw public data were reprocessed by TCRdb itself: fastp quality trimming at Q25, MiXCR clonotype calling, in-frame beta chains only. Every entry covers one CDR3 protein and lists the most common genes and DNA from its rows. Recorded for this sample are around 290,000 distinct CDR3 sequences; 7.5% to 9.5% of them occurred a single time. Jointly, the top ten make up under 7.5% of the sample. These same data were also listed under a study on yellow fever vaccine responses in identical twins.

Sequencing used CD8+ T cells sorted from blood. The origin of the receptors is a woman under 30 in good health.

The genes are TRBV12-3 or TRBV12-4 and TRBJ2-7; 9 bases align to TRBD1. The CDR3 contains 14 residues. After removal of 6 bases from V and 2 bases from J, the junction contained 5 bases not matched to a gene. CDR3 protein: CASSSWTGAYEQYF. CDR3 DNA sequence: TGTGCCAGCAGCTCCTGGACAGGGGCCTACGAGCAGTACTTC.

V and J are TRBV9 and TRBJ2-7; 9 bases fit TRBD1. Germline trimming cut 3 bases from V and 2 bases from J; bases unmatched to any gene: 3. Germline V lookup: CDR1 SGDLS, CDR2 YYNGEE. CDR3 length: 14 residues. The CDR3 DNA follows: TGTGCCAGCAGCGCCCGGGACAGGGCCTACGAGCAGTACTTC. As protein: CASSARDRAYEQYF.

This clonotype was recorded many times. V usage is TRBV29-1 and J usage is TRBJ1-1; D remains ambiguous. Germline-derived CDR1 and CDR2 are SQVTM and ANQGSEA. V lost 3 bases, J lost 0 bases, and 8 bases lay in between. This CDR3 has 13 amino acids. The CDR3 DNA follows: TGCAGCGTTGACGACGGACTGAACACTGAAGCTTTCTTT. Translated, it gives CSVDDGLNTEAFF.

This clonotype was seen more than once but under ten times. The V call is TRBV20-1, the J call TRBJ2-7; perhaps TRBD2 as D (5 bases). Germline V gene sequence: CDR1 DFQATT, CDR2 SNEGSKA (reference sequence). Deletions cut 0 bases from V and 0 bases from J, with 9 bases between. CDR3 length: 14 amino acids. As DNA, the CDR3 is TGCAGTGCTAGAGATACTAGTATCTCCTACGAGCAGTACTTC. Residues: CSARDTSISYEQYF.

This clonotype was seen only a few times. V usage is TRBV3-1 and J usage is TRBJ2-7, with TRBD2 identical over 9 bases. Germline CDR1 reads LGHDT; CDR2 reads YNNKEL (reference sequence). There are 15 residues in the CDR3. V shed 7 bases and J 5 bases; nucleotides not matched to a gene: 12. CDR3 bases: TGTGCCAGCAACCAGCGCATAGCGGGAGAAGACGAGCAGTACTTC. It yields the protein CASNQRIAGEDEQYF.

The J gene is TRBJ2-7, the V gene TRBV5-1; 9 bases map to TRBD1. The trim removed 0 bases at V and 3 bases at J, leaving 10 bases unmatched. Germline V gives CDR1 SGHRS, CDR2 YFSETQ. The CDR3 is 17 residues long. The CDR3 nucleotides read TGCGCCAGCAGCTTGGGTTCTTCGGACAGGGGACACTACGAGCAGTACTTC. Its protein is CASSLGSSDRGHYEQYF.

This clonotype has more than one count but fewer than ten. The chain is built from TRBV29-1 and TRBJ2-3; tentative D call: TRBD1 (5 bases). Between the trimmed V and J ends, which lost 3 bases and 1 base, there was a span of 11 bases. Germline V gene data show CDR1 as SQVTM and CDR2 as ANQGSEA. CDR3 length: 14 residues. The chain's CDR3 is CSVDKGSGTDTQYF. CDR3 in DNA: TGCAGCGTTGATAAGGGGTCTGGCACAGATACGCAGTATTTT.

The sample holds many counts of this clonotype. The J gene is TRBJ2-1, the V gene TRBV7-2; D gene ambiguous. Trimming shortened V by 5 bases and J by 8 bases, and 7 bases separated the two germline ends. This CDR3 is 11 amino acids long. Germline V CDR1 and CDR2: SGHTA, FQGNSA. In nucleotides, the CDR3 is TGTGCCAGCAGCGAAGAGTATGAGCAGTTCTTC. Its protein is CASSEEYEQFF.

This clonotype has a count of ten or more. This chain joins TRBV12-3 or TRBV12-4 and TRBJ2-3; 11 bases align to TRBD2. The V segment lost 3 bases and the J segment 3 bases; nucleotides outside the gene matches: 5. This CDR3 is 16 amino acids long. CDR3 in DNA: TGTGCCAGCAGTTTTAAGGTAGCGGGAGGGACAGATACGCAGTATTTT. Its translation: CASSFKVAGGTDTQYF.

CDR3 loop: CASSFGLAGGSYNEQFF. As DNA, the CDR3 is TGTGCCAGCAGCTTTGGACTAGCGGGGGGCTCCTACAATGAGCAGTTCTTC. The chain employs TRBV5-6 and TRBJ2-1; TRBD2 aligns across 14 bases. Germline-derived CDR1 and CDR2 are SGHDT and YYEEEE. The CDR3 runs 17 residues. J lost 0 bases, V lost 2 bases, and 1 base had no gene match.

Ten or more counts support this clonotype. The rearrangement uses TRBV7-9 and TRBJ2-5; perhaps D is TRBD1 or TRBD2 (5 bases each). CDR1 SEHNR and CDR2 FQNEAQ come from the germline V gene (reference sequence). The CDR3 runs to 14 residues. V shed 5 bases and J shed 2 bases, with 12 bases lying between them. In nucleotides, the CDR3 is TGTGCCAGCAGCCCAGAGGGACGGCAAGAGACCCAGTACTTC. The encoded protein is CASSPEGRQETQYF.

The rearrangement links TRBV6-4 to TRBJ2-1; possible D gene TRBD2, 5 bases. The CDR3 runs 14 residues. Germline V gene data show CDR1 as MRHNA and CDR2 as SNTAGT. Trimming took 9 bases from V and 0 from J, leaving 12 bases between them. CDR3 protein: CARRGRPSYNEQFF. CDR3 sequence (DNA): TGTGCCAGGAGAGGGCGGCCCTCCTACAATGAGCAGTTCTTC.

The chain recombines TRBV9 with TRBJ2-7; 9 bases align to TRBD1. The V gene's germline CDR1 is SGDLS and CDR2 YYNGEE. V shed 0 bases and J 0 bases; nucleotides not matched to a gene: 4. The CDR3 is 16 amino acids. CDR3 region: CASSVALQGASYEQYF. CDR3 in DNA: TGTGCCAGCAGCGTAGCCTTACAGGGGGCCTCCTACGAGCAGTACTTC. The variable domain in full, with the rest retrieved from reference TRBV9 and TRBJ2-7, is DSGVTQTPKHLITATGQRVTLRCSPRSGDLSVYWYQQSLDQGLQFLIQYYNGEERAKGNILERFSAQQFPDLHSELNLSSLELGDSALYFCASSVALQGASYEQYFGPGTRLTVT.

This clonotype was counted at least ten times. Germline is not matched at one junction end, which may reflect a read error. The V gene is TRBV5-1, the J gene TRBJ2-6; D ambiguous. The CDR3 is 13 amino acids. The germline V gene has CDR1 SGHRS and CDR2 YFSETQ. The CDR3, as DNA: TGCGCCAGCAGCTCCTCTGCGGCCAACGTCCTGACTTTC. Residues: CASSSSAANVLTF. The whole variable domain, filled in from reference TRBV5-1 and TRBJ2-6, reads KAGVTQTPRYLIKTRGQQVTLSCSPISGHRSVSWYQQTPGQGLQFLFEYFSETQRNKGNFPGRFSGRQFSNSRSEMNVSTLELGDSALYLCASSSSAANVLTFGAGSRLTVL.

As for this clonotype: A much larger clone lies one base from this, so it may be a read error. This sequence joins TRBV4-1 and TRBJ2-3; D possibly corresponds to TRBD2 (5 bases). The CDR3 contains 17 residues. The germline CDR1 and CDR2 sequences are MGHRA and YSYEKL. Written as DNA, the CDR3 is TGCGGCAGCAGCTTAGACGGACCGGGATCCTACACAGATACGCAGTATTTT. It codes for CGSSLDGPGSYTDTQYF.

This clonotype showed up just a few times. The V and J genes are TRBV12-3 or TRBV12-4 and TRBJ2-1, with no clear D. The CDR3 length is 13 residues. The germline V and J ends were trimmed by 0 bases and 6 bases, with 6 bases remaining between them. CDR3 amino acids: CASSLAAPNEQFF. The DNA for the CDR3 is TGTGCCAGCAGTTTAGCGGCCCCCAATGAGCAGTTCTTC.

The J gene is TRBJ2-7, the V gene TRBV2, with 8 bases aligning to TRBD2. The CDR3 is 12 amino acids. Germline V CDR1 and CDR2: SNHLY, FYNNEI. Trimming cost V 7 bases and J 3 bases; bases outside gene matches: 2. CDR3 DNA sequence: TGTGCCAGCACTAGCGGGCTCTACGAGCAGTACTTC. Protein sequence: CASTSGLYEQYF.

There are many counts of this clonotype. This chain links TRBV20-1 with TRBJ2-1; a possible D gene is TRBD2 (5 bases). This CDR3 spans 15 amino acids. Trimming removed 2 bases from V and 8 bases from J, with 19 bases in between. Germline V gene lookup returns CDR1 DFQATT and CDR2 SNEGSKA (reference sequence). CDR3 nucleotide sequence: TGCAGTGCTAGACTCCGATGGGAGATACAACATGAGCAGTTCTTC. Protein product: CSARLRWEIQHEQFF.

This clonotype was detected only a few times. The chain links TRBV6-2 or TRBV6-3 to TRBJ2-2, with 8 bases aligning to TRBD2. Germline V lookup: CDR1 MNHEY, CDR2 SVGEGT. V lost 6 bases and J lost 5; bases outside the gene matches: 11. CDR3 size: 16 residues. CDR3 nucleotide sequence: TGTGCCAGCAGAAGCCCCGGGACTAGTTTTACCGGGGAGCTGTTTTTT. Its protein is CASRSPGTSFTGELFF.

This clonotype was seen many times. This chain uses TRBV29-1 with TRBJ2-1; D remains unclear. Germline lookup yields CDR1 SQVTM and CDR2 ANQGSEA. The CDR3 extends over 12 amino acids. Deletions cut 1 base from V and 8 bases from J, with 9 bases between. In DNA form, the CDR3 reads TGCAGCGTTGAAGTTACAGATGATGAGCAGTTCTTC. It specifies CSVEVTDDEQFF.

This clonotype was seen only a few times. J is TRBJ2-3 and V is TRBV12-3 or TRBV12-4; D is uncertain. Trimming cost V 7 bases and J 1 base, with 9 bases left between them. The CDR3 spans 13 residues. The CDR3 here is CASTPPGTDTQYF. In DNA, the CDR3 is TGTGCCAGCACCCCCCCGGGCACAGATACGCAGTATTTT.

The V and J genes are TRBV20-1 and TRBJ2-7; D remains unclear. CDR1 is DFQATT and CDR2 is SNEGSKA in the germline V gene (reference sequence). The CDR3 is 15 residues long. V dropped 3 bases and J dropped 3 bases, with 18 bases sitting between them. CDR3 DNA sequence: TGCAGTGCTAGTGGTGGACGGACGATTGACTACGAGCAGTACTTC. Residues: CSASGGRTIDYEQYF.

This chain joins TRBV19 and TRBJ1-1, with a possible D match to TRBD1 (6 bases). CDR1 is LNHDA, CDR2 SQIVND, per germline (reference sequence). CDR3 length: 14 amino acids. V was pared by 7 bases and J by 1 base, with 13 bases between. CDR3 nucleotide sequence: TGTGCCAGTATGCCTGCGGACAGGAACACTGAAGCTTTCTTT. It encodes CASMPADRNTEAFF.

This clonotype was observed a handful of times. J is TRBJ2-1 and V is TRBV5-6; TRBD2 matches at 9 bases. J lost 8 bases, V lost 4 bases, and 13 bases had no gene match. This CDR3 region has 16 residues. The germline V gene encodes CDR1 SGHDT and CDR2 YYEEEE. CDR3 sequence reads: CASSPLYGLASDEQFF. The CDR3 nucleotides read TGTGCCAGCAGCCCGCTCTACGGACTAGCGAGCGATGAGCAGTTCTTC.

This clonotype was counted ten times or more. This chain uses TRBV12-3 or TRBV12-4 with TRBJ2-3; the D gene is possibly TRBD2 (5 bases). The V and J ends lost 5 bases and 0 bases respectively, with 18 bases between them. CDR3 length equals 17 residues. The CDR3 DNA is TGTGCCAGCAGTACTAGTCGCGGAGACCTTAGCACAGATACGCAGTATTTT. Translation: CASSTSRGDLSTDTQYF.

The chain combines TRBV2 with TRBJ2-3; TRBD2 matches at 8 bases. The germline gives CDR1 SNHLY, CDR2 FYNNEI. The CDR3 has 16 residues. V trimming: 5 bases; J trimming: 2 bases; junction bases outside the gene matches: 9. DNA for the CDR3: TGTGCCAGCAGTCCCCGACTAGCGTGGGACACAGATACGCAGTATTTT. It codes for CASSPRLAWDTDTQYF. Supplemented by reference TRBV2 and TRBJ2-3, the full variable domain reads EPEVTQTPSHQVTQMGQEVILRCVPISNHLYFYWYRQILGQKVEFLVSFYNNEISEKSEIFDDQFSVERPDGSNFTLKIRSTKLEDSAMYFCASSPRLAWDTDTQYFGPGTRLTVL.

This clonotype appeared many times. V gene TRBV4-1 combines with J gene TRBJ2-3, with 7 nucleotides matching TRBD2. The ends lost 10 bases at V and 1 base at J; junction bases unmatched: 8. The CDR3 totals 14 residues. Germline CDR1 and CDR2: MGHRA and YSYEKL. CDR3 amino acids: CATSTGRGTDTQYF. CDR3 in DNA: TGCGCCACCTCGACTGGGAGGGGCACAGATACGCAGTATTTT.

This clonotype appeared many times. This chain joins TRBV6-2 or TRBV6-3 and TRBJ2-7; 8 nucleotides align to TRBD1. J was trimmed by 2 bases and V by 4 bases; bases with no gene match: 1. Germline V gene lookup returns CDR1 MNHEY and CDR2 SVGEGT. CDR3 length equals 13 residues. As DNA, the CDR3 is TGTGCCAGCAGTTGGGACAGGCCCTACGAGCAGTACTTC. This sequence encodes CASSWDRPYEQYF.

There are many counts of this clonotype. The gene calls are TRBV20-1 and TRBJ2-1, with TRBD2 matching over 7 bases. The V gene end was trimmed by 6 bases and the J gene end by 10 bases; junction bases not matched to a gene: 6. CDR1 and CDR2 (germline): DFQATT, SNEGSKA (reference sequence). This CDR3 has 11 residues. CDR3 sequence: CSASGLPEQFF. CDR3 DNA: TGCAGTGCCTCGGGACTACCGGAGCAGTTCTTC.

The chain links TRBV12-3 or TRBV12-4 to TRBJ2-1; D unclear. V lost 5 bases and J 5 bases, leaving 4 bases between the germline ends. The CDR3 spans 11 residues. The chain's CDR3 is CASSGDNEQFF. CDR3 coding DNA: TGTGCCAGCAGTGGAGACAATGAGCAGTTCTTC.